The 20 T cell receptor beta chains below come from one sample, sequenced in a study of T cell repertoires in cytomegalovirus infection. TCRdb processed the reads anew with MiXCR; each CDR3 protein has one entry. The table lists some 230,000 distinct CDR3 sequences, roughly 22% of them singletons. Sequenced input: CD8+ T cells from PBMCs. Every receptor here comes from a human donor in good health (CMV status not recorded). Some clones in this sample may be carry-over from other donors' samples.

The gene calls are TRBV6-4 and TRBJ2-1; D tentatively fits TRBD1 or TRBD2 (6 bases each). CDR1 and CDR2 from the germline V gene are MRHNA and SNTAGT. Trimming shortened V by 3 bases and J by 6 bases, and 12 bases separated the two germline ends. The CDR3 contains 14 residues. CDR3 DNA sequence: TGTGCCAGCAGTGAGTACCCGGGGGCCAATGAGCAGTTCTTC. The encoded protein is CASSEYPGANEQFF.

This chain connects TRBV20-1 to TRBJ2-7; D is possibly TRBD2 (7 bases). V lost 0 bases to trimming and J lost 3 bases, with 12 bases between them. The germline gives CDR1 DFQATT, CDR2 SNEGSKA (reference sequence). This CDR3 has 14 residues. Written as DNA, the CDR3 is TGCAGTGCTAGAGATCGGGGGGCGGGCTACGAGCAGTACTTC. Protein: CSARDRGAGYEQYF.

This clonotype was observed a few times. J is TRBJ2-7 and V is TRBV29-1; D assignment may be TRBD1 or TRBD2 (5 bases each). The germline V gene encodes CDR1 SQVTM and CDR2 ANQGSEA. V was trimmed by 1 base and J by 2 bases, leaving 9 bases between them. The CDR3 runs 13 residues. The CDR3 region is CSVEGGTTYEQYF. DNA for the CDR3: TGCAGCGTTGAAGGAGGGACCACCTACGAGCAGTACTTC.

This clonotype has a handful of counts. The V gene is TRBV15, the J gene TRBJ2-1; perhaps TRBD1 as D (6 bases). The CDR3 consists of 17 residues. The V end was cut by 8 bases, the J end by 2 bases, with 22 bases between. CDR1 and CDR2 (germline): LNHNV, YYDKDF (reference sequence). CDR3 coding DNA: TGTGCCACCGATGACACAGGGTCTTTGTGGGCCTACAATGAGCAGTTCTTC. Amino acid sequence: CATDDTGSLWAYNEQFF.

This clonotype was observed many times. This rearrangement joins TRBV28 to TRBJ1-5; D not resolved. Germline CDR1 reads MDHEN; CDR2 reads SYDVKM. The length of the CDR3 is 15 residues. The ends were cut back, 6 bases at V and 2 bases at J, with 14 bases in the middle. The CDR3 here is CASSVGRAGNQPQHF. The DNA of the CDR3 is TGTGCCAGCAGCGTCGGTAGGGCGGGCAATCAGCCCCAGCATTTT.

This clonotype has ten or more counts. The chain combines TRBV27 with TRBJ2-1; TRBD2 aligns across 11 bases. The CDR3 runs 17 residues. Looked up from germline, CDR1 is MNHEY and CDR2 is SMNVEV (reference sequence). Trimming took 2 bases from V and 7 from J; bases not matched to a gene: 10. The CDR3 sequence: CASSLLLAGGPANEQFF. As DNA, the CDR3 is TGTGCCAGCAGTTTACTTCTAGCGGGGGGCCCCGCAAATGAGCAGTTCTTC.

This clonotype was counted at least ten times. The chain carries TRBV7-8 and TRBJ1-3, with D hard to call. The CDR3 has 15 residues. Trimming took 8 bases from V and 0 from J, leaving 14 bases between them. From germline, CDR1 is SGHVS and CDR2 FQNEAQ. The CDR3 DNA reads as TGTGCCAGCTCTCTCTTTACGAGCTCTGGAAACACCATATATTTT. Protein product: CASSLFTSSGNTIYF.

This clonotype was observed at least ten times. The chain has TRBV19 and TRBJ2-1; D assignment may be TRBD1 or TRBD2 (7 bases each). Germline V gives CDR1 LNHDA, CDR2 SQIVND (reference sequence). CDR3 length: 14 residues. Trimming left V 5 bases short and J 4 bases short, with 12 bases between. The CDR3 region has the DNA TGTGCCAGTAGTGTGCAGGGGGGGTACAATGAGCAGTTCTTC. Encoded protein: CASSVQGGYNEQFF.

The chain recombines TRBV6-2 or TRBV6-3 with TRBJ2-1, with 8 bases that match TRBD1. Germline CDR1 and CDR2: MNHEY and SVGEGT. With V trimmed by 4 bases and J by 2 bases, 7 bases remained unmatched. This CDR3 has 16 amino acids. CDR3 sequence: CASSFTGTGAYNEQFF. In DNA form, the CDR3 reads TGTGCCAGCAGTTTCACCGGGACAGGTGCCTACAATGAGCAGTTCTTC.

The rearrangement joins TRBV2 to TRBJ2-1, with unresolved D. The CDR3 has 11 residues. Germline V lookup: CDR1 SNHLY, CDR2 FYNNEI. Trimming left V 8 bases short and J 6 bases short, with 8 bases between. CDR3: CASGVPNEQFF. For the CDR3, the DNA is TGTGCCAGCGGGGTGCCCAATGAGCAGTTCTTC.

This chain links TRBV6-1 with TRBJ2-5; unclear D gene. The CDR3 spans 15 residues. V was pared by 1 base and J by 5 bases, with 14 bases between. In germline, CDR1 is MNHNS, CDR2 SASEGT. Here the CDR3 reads CASSEEGPLEETQYF. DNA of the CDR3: TGTGCCAGCAGTGAAGAAGGGCCACTCGAGGAGACCCAGTACTTC.

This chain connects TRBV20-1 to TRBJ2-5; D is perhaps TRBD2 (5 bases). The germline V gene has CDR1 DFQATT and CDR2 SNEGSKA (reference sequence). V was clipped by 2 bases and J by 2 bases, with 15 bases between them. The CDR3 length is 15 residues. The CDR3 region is CSARRRGNEQETQYF. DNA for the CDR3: TGCAGTGCTAGAAGGAGAGGGAACGAGCAAGAGACCCAGTACTTC.

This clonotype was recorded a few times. The DNA of the CDR3 is TGCAGCGTTTCCCCGACCGCCTACGAGCAGTACTTC. Residues: CSVSPTAYEQYF. The chain joins TRBV29-1 to TRBJ2-7; no clear D. Germline V gene data show CDR1 as SQVTM and CDR2 as ANQGSEA. V was cut by 5 bases and J by 2 bases, with 10 bases left in between. The CDR3 runs 12 residues.

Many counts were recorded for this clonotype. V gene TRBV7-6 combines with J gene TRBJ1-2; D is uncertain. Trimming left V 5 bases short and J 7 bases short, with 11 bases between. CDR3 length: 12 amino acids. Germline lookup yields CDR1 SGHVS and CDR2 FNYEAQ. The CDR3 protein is CASSILGGGYTF. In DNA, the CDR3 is TGTGCCAGCAGCATATTGGGCGGTGGCTACACCTTC.

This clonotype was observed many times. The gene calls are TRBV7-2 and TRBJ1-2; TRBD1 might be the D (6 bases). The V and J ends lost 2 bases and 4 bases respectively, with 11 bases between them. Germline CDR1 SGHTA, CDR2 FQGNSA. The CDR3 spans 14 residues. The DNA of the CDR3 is TGTGCCAGCAGCTTAAACAGGGAACTCTATGGCTACACCTTC. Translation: CASSLNRELYGYTF. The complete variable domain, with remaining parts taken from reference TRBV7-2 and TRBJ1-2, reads GAGVSQSPSNKVTEKGKDVELRCDPISGHTALYWYRQSLGQGLEFLIYFQGNSAPDKSGLPSDRFSAERTGGSVSTLTIQRTQQEDSAVYLCASSLNRELYGYTFGSGTRLTVV.

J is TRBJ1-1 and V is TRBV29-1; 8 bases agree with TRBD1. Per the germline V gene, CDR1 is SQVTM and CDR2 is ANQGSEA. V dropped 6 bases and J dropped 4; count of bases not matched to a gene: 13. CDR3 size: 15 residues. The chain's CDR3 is CSVRGQETLGTEAFF. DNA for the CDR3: TGCAGCGTGAGGGGACAGGAGACGTTGGGCACTGAAGCTTTCTTT.

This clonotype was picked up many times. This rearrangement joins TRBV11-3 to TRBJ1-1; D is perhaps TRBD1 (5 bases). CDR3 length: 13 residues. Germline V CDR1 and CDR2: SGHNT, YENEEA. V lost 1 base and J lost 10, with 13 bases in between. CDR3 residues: CASSLGPQGPAFF. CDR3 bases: TGTGCCAGCAGCTTAGGCCCGCAGGGTCCAGCTTTCTTT.

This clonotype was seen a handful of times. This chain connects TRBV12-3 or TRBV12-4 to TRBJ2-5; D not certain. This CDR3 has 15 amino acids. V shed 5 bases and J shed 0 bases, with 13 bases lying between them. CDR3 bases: TGTGCCAGCAGTCCATGGTTGGTAAACCAAGAGACCCAGTACTTC. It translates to CASSPWLVNQETQYF.

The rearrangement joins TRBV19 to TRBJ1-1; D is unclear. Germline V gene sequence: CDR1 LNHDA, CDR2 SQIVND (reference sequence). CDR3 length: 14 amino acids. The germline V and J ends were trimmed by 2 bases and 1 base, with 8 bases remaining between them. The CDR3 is CASSILRENTEAFF. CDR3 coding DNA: TGTGCCAGTAGTATACTACGGGAGAACACTGAAGCTTTCTTT.

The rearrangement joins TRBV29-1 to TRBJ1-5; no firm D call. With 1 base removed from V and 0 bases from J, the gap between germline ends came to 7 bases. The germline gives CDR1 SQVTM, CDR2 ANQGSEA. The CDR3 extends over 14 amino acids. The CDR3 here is CSVEAEDSNQPQHF. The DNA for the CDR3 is TGCAGCGTTGAAGCGGAGGATAGCAATCAGCCCCAGCATTTT.